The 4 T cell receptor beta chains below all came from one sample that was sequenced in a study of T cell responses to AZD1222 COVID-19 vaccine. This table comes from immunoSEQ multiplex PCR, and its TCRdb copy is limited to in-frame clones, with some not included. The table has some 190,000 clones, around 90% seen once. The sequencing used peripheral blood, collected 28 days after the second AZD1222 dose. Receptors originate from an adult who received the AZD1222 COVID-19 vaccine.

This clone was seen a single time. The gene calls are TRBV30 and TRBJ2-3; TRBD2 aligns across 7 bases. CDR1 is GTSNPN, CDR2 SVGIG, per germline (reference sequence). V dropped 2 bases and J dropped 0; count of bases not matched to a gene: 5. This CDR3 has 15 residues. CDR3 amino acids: CAWSTLAVSTDTQYF. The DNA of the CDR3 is TGTGCCTGGAGTACGCTAGCGGTTAGCACAGATACGCAGTATTTT. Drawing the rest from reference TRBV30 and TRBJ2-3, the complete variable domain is SQTIHQWPATLVQPVGSPLSLECTVEGTSNPNLYWYRQAAGRGLQLLFYSVGIGQISSEVPQNLSASRPQDRQFILSSKKLLLSDSGFYLCAWSTLAVSTDTQYFGPGTRLTVL.

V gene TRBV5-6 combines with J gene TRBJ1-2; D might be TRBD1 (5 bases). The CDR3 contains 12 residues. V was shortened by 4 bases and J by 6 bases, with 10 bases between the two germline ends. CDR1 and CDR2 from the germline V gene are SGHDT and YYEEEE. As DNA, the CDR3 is TGTGCCAGCAGCCGGGACGGCCATGGCTACACCTTC. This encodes CASSRDGHGYTF.

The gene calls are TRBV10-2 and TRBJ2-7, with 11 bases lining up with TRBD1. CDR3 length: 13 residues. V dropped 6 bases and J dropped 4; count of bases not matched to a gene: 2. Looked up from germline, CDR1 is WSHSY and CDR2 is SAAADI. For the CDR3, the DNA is TGCGCCAGCAGGGACAGGGGGCGTTACGAGCAGTACTTC. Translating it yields CASRDRGRYEQYF.

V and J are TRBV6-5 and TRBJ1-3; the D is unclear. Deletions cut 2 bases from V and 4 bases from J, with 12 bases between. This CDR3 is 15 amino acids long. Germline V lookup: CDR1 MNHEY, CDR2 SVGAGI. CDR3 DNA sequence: TGTGCCAGCAGTTACGGGAGGGAGCCGGGAAACACCATATATTTT. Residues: CASSYGREPGNTIYF.